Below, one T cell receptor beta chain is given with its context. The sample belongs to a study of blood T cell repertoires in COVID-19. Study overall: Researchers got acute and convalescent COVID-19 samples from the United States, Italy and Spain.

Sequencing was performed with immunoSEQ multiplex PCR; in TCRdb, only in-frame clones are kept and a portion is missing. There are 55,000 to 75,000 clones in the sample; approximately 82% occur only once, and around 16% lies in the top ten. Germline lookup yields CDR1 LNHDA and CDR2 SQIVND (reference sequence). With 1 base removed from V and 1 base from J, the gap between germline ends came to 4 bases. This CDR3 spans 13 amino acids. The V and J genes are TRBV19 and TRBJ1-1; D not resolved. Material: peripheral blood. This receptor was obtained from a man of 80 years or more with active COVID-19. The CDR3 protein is CASSIGRNTEAFF. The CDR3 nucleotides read TGTGCCAGTAGTATAGGTAGGAACACTGAAGCTTTCTTT. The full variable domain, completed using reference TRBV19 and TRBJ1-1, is DGGITQSPKYLFRKEGQNVTLSCEQNLNHDAMYWYRQDPGQGLRLIYYSQIVNDFQKGDIAEGYSVSREKKESFPLTVTSAQKNPTAFYLCASSIGRNTEAFFGQGTRLTVV.